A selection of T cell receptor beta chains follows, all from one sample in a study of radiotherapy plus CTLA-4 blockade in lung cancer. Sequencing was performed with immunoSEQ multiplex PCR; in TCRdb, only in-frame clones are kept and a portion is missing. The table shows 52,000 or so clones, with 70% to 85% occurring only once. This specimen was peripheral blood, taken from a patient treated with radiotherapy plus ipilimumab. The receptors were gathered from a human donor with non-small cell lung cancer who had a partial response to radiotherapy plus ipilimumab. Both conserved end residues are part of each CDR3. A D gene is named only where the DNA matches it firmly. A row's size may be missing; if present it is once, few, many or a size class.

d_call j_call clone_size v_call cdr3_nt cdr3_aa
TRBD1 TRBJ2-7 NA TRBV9 TGTGCCAGCAGCGTAGCCGCCGGGACAGGATACTACGAGCAGTACTTC CASSVAAGTGYYEQYF
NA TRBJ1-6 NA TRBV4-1 TGCGCCAGCAGCCAAGATAAGCAGGGGAGCTCCTATAATTCACCCCTCCACTTT CASSQDKQGSSYNSPLHF
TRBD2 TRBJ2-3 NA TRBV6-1 TGTGCCAGCAGTGAGTCTAGCGGGGGGGCCGGGGGCACAGATACGCAGTATTTT CASSESSGGAGGTDTQYF
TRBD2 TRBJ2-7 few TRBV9 TGTGCCAGCAGCGTAGAGGCGGGGGGGCGAAAGGTAGGGGAGCAGTACTTC CASSVEAGGRKVGEQYF
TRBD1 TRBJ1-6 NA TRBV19 TGTGCCAGTACGCAGGGGGCTAATTCACCCCTCCACTTT CASTQGANSPLHF
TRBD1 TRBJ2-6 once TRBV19 TGTGCCAGTAGTACACAGGGGGATTCCTTCTCTGGGGCCAACGTCCTGACTTTC CASSTQGDSFSGANVLTF
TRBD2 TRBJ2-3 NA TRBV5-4 TGTGCCAGTTCCGGGAGGGCAGATACGCAGTATTTT CASSGRADTQYF
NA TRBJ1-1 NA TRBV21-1 TGTGCCAGCAGCAAAGGGACAGCAATCTTTATGAACACTGAAGCTTTCTTT CASSKGTAIFMNTEAFF
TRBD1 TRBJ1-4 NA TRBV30 TGTGCCTGGAGCCAACTTGGGACAGGGAGAGGTGAAAAACTGTTTTTT CAWSQLGTGRGEKLFF
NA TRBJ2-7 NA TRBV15 TGTGCCACCAGCAGTCGGGACACCCTCTCCTACGAGCAGTACTTC CATSSRDTLSYEQYF
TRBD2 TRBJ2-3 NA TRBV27 TGTGCCAGCAGTTTACGGGGGGGCCCAATAGATACGCAGTATTTT CASSLRGGPIDTQYF
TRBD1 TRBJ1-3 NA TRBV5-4 TGTGCCAGCAGCTCGGACAGGGGGTACTCTGGAAACACCATATATTTT CASSSDRGYSGNTIYF
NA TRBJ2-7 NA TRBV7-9 TGTGCCAGCAGCTCGACAGACCGATACGAGCAGTACTTC CASSSTDRYEQYF
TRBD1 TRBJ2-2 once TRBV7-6 TGTGCCAGCAGCGCACTAAGGCAGGGGGCCACGAACACCGGGGAGCTGTTTTTT CASSALRQGATNTGELFF
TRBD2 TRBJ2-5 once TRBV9 TGTGCCAGCAGCACTAGCGGTAACCAAGAGACCCAGTACTTC CASSTSGNQETQYF
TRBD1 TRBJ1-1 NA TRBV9 TGTGCCAGCAGCCCCACAGGGGGCCACGCTGAAGCTTTCTTT CASSPTGGHAEAFF
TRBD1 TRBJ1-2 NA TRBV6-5 TGTGCCAGCAGTCCCTATGGGACAGCGTATGGCTACACCTTC CASSPYGTAYGYTF
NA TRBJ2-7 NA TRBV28 TGTGCCAGCAACTCCCCAGGGGATAGGAGCTCCTACGAGCAGTACTTC CASNSPGDRSSYEQYF
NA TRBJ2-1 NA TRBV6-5 TGTGCCAGCAGTTACTCAACCGCGTATGAGCAGTTCTTC CASSYSTAYEQFF
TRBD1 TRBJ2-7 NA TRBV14 TGTGCCAGCAGCTGGGGACAGGGGCGCCTCTACGAGCAGTACTTC CASSWGQGRLYEQYF
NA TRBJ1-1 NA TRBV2 TGTGCCAGCCGCCAGGGGCCCGTGAACACTGAAGCTTTCTTT CASRQGPVNTEAFF
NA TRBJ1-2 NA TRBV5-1 TGCGCCAGCATGGGGGGAGCTAACTATGGCTACACCTTC CASMGGANYGYTF
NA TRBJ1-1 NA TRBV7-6 TGTGCCAGCAGCCGGGATGGGAACACTGAAGCTTTCTTT CASSRDGNTEAFF
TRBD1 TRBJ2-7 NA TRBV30 TGTGCCTGGAGTCTGGCCACAGGGGCTACGAGCGAGCAGTACTTC CAWSLATGATSEQYF
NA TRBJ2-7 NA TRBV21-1 TGTGCCAGCACCCTGGGCCCCGACAGGGGGCGCCAGTGCGAGCAGTACTTC CASTLGPDRGRQCEQYF
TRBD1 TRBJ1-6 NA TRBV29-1 TGCAGCGCTCGGACAGGGGATAATAATTCACCCCTCCACTTT CSARTGDNNSPLHF
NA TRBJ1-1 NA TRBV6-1 TGTGCCAGCAGTGAAGCCCTGGAGACAGTCTTGGGCTTCTTT CASSEALETVLGFF
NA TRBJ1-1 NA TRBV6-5 TGTGCCACCGCTATCGATGCCACTGAAGCTTTCTTT CATAIDATEAFF
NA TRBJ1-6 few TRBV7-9 TGTGCCAGCAGCGAAGGCGGGGGATCTAATTCACCCCTCCACTTT CASSEGGGSNSPLHF
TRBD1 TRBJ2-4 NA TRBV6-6 TGTGCCAGCAGTCATCCGGGACAGGGAGACCAAAACATTCAGTACTTC CASSHPGQGDQNIQYF
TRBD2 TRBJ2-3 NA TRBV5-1 TGCGCCAGCAGCTTGAACCCTAGCGGGGAAGATACGCAGTATTTT CASSLNPSGEDTQYF
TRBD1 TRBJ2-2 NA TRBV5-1 TGCGCCAGCAGCCAACAGGGGGCGAGTGGGGAGCTGTTTTTT CASSQQGASGELFF
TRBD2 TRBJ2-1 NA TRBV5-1 TGCGCCAGCAGCCAACGAGCGGGGGTGGTCACAAATGAGCAGTTCTTC CASSQRAGVVTNEQFF
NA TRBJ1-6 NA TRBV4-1 TGCGCCAGCAGCCAAGCGTACAGTTATAATTCACCCCTCCACTTT CASSQAYSYNSPLHF
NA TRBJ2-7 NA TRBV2 TGTGCCAGCACCGGACAGCTTTTTAGTCCCTACGAGCAGTACTTC CASTGQLFSPYEQYF
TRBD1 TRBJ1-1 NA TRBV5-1 TGCGCCAGCAGCTTAGAAGGGGGCTCGGCTGAAGCTTTCTTT CASSLEGGSAEAFF
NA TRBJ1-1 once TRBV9 TGTGCCAGCAGCGCTAGGATGAACACTGAAGCTTTCTTT CASSARMNTEAFF
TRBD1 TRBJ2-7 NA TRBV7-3 TGTGCCAGCAGCTTAGGCCAGGGGGCTTACGAGCAGTACTTC CASSLGQGAYEQYF
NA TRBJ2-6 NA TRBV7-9 TGTGCCAGCAGCTTTGACTTGAGTGCCAACGTCCTGACTTTC CASSFDLSANVLTF
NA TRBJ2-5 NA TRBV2 TGTGCCAGCGGGGCACGCGCGGAGACCCAGTACTTC CASGARAETQYF
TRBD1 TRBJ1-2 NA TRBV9 TGTGCCAGCATCCCGGGACAGATCTATGGCTACACCTTC CASIPGQIYGYTF
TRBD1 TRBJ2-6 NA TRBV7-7 TGTGCCAGCAGCCCCGGACAGGGAGTCTCTGGAGCCAACGTCCTGACTTTC CASSPGQGVSGANVLTF
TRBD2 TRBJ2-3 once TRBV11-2 TGTGCCAGCAGCCCGGGGACTAGCCTAAGCACAGATACGCAGTATTTT CASSPGTSLSTDTQYF
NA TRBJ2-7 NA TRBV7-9 TGTGCCAGTGATAAACAGGGTTTCGACGAGCAGTACTTC CASDKQGFDEQYF
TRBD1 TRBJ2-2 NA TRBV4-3 TGCGCCAGCAGCCTATCGACAGGGTCGAACACCGGGGAGCTGTTTTTT CASSLSTGSNTGELFF
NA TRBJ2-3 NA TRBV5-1 TGCGCCAGCAGCTCTCAGACTAGCACAGATACGCAGTATTTT CASSSQTSTDTQYF
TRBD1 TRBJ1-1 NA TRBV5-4 TGTGCCAGCACCTCTGGACAGGGGGACACTGAAGCTTTCTTT CASTSGQGDTEAFF
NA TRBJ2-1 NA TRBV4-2 TGTGCCAGCGGCGGCGGCGCGGTCCGTAATAATGAGCAGTTCTTC CASGGGAVRNNEQFF
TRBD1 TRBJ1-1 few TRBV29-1 TGCAGCGCCCCGGGACAGGGTCAACTTGGGGACACTGAAGCTTTCTTT CSAPGQGQLGDTEAFF
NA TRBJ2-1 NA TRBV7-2 TGTGCCAGCAGCATCCTCACAGGGATTCCCTACAATGAGCAGTTCTTC CASSILTGIPYNEQFF